This TCR beta chain was recovered during a study of blood T cell repertoires in COVID-19. Study at large: Some COVID-19 samples were acute and others convalescent; all came from the United States, Italy and Spain.

The V end lost 8 bases, the J end lost 1 base, and 8 bases lay between the germline ends. The CDR3 consists of 12 residues. Germline V gene data show CDR1 as SNHLY and CDR2 as FYNNEI. Using immunoSEQ multiplex PCR, the repertoire was profiled, and TCRdb retains in-frame clones only, with some absent. The sample has a few hundred thousand clones; approximately 83% are singletons. Sequencing used PBMCs or T cells enriched from blood (not recorded which). The chain recombines TRBV2 with TRBJ1-1; D unresolved. The clonotype was recovered from a woman between 45 and 60 years old who had recovered from COVID-19. This CDR3 is CASRAGNTEAFF. In nucleotides, the CDR3 is TGTGCCAGCCGGGCGGGGAACACTGAAGCTTTCTTT.